This is a list of T cell receptor beta chains from one sample in a study of type 1 regulatory T cells. TCRdb re-called the reads through MiXCR, storing one row per CDR3 protein. The data show more than 60,000 distinct CDR3 sequences, roughly 49% seen once. For these TCRs, the target antigens are not known. Sequencing used cultured non-Tr1 T cells, either the whole culture or a sorted T cell fraction (not recorded which). These receptors were taken from a human donor in good health. Both conserved end residues are part of each CDR3.

>TRBV19|14|TRBJ2-5
CASSPQTSLKTQYF
>TRBV28|15|TRBJ1-1
CASSLSAGYDTEAFF
>TRBV11-2|15|TRBJ2-1
CASSLVWGGRNEQFF
>TRBV7-9|15|TRBJ2-1
CASSPPAGVYNEQFF
>TRBV6-2/TRBV6-3|15|TRBJ1-5
CASSYPDRGHQPQHF
>TRBV19|16|TRBJ1-3
CASRPGAVDSGNTIYF
>TRBV20-1|15|TRBJ1-1
CSARTRPPRHTEAFF
>TRBV7-9|16|TRBJ2-5
CASSSSAGGGKETQYF
>TRBV29-1|14|TRBJ2-5
CSVGASSSGETQYF
>TRBV11-2|16|TRBJ2-1
CASSFTIRDRGNEQFF
>TRBV20-1|15|TRBJ2-5
CSARDVAGGRETQYF
>TRBV7-2|13|TRBJ2-5
CASSLTDEETQYF
>TRBV29-1|14|TRBJ2-3
CSAKGGGATDTQYF
>TRBV6-2/TRBV6-3|14|TRBJ1-1
CASSTPPSSTEAFF